This record concerns one T cell receptor (beta chain) sequence. Its cognate antigen is unknown. This sample was included in a study of memory CD4+ T cells and cytomegalovirus serostatus. Overall study: Donors were healthy Belgian adults, 9 or 10 CMV seropositive and 20 to 25 seronegative. Study-wide results and limits: Median bootstrapped AUC for CMV status was roughly 0.95 originally, less than 0.92 US-trained. About 40% of the roughly 160 known CMV-associated TCRbeta sequences appeared in CD4+ memory. The CMV-associated TCR signature appears largely within the CD4+ memory repertoire.

Trimming pared 5 bases from V and 1 base from J, leaving 11 bases between. Germline-derived CDR1 and CDR2 are SGHTA and FQGNSA. The CDR3 length is 14 residues. Only in-frame clones appear in the TCRdb table, and some are missing; sequencing was by immunoSEQ multiplex PCR. The sample lists 35,000 to 50,000 clones, 65% to 80% occurring once. The sort gate was single viable CD3+CD4+CD8-CD45RO+ cells for memory CD4+ T cells. Material for sequencing was memory CD4+ T cells from blood. The V and J genes are TRBV7-2 and TRBJ1-1; no clear D gene. The receptor was derived from an adult in good health and CMV-seronegative. Here the CDR3 DNA reads TGTGCCAGCAGCCAAACGGCGGGGAACACTGAAGCTTTCTTT. It encodes CASSQTAGNTEAFF.